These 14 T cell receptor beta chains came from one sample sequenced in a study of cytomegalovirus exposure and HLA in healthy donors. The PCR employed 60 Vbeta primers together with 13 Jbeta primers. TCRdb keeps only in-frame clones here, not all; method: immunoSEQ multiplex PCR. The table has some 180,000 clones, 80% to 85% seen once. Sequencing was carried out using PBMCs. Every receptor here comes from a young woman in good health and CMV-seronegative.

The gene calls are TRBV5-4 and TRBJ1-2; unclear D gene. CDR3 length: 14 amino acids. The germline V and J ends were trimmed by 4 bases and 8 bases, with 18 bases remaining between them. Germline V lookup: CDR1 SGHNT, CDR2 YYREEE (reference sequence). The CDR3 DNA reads TGTGCCAGCAGCGTGCCGGGAGCCGATCTGGGCTACACCTTC. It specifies CASSVPGADLGYTF.

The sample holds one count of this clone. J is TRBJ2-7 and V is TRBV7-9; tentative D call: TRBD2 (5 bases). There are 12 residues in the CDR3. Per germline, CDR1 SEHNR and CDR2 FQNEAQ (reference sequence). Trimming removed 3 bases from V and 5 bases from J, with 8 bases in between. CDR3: CASSFPGNEQYF. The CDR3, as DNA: TGTGCCAGCAGCTTCCCGGGGAACGAGCAGTACTTC.

The CDR3 sequence: CASSPVGGSTYNEQFF. CDR3 DNA: TGCGCCAGCAGCCCCGTTGGTGGGAGCACCTACAATGAGCAGTTCTTC. V and J are TRBV5-1 and TRBJ2-1; D is possibly TRBD2 (5 bases). Trimming stripped 4 bases from V and 2 bases from J, with 16 bases between. Germline-derived CDR1 and CDR2 are SGHRS and YFSETQ. The CDR3 has 16 amino acids. The whole variable domain, filled in from reference TRBV5-1 and TRBJ2-1, reads KAGVTQTPRYLIKTRGQQVTLSCSPISGHRSVSWYQQTPGQGLQFLFEYFSETQRNKGNFPGRFSGRQFSNSRSEMNVSTLELGDSALYLCASSPVGGSTYNEQFFGPGTRLTVL.

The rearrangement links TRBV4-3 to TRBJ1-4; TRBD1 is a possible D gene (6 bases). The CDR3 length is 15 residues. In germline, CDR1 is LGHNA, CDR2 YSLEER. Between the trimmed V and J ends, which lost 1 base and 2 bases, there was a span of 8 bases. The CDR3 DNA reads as TGCGCCAGCAGCCAAGGTACAGGGACTAATGAAAAACTGTTTTTT. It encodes CASSQGTGTNEKLFF.

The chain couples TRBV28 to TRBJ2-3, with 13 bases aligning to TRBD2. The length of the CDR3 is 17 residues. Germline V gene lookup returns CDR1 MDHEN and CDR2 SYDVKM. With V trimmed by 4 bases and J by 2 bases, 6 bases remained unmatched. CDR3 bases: TGTGCCAGCAGTTACGGACTAGCGGGAGACAACACAGATACGCAGTATTTT. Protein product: CASSYGLAGDNTDTQYF. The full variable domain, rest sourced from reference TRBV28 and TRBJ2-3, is DVKVTQSSRYLVKRTGEKVFLECVQDMDHENMFWYRQDPGLGLRLIYFSYDVKMKEKGDIPEGYSVSREKKERFSLILESASTNQTSMYLCASSYGLAGDNTDTQYFGPGTRLTVL.

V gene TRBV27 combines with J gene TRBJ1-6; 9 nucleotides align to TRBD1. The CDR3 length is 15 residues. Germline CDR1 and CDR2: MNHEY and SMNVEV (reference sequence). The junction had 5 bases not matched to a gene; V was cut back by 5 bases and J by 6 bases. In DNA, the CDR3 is TGTGCCAGCAGTCTTACAGGGGGCCGTAATTCACCCCTCCACTTT. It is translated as CASSLTGGRNSPLHF.

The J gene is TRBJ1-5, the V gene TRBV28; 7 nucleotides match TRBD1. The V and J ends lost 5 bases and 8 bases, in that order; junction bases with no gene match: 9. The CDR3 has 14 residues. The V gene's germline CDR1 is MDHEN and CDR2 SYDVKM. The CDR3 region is CASSISQGSEPQHF. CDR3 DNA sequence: TGTGCCAGCAGTATCTCACAGGGGTCAGAGCCCCAGCATTTT.

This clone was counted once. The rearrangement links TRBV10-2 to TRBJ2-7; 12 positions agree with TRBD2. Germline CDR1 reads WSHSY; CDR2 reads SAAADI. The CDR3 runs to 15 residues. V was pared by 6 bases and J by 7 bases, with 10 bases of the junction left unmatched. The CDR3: CASRETSGSSGEQYV. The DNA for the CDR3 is TGCGCCAGCAGAGAGACTAGCGGGAGCTCGGGAGAGCAGTACGTC.

The CDR3 nucleotides are TGCGCCAGCAGGACCGGGACTAATAGCAATCAGCCCCAGTATTTT. It encodes CASRTGTNSNQPQYF. V usage is TRBV5-1 and J usage is TRBJ1-5, with 7 bases identical to TRBD2. The DNA end is a closer match to TRBJ2-3, so the J assignment may be wrong. The V gene's germline CDR1 is SGHRS and CDR2 YFSETQ. The CDR3 is 15 amino acids.

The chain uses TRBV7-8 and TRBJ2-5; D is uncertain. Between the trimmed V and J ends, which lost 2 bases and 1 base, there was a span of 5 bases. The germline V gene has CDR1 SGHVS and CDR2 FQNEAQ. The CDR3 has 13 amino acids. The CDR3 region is CASSLNSQETQYF. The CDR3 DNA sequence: TGTGCCAGCAGCTTAAACAGCCAAGAGACCCAGTACTTC.

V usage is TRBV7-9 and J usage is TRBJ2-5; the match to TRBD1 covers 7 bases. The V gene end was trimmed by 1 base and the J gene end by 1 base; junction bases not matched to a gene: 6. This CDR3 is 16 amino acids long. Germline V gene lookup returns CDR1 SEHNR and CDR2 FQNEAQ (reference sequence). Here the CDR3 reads CASSLVAPGGQETQYF. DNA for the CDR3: TGTGCCAGCAGCTTAGTAGCCCCAGGGGGCCAAGAGACCCAGTACTTC.

The CDR3 sequence: CASSVATGYEQYF. CDR3 bases: TGTGCCAGCAGCGTAGCTACGGGTTACGAGCAGTACTTC. This chain connects TRBV9 to TRBJ2-7; no reliable D call. Looked up from germline, CDR1 is SGDLS and CDR2 is YYNGEE. Trimming took off 0 bases at V and 4 bases at J, with 8 bases between the two ends. The CDR3 length is 13 residues. Using reference TRBV9 and TRBJ2-7 for the parts outside the CDR3, the full variable domain is DSGVTQTPKHLITATGQRVTLRCSPRSGDLSVYWYQQSLDQGLQFLIQYYNGEERAKGNILERFSAQQFPDLHSELNLSSLELGDSALYFCASSVATGYEQYFGPGTRLTVT.

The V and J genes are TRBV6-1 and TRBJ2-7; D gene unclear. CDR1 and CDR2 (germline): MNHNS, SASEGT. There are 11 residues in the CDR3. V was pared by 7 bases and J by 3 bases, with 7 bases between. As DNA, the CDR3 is TGTGCCAGCACAGAAAACTACGAGCAGTACTTC. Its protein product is CASTENYEQYF.

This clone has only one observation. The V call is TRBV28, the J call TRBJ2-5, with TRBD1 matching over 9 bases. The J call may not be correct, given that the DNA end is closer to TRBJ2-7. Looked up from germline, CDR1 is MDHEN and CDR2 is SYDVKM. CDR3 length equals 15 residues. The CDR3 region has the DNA TGTGCCAGCAGTTTCAGGACAGGGGATTCCTACGAGCAGTACTTC. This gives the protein CASSFRTGDSYEQYF.